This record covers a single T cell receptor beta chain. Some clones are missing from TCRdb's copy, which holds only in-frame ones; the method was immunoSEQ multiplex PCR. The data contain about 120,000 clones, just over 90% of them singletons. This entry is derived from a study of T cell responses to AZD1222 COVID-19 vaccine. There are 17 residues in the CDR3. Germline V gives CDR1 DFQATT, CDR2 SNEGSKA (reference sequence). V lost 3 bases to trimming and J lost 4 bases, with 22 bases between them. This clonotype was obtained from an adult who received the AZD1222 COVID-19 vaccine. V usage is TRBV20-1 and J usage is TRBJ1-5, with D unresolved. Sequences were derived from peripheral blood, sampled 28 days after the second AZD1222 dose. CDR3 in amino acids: CSASGLTRSNSNQPQHF. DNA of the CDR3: TGCAGTGCTAGTGGTCTTACAAGGTCGAACTCTAATCAGCCCCAGCATTTT.